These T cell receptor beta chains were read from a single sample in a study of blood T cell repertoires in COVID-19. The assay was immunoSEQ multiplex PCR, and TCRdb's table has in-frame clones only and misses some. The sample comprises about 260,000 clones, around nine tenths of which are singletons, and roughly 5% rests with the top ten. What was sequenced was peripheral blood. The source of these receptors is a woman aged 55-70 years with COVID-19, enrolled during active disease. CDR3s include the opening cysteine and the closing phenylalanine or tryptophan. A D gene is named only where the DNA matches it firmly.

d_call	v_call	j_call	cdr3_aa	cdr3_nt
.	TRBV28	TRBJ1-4	CASSLALAGEYEKLFF	TGTGCCAGCAGCCTCGCTTTGGCAGGGGAGTACGAAAAACTGTTTTTT
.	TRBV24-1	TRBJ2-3	CATSVVTKGEADTQYF	TGTGCCACCAGTGTCGTGACTAAAGGGGAGGCAGATACGCAGTATTTT
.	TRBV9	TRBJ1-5	CASSVGGGLWPQHF	TGTGCCAGCAGCGTAGGAGGTGGGTTATGGCCCCAGCATTTT
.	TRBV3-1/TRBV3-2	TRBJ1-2	CASSQEGHRSLNYGYTF	TGTGCCAGCAGCCAAGAAGGTCATAGGAGCCTTAACTATGGCTACACCTTC
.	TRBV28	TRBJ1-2	CASSLGLYGYTF	TGTGCCAGCAGCCTTGGACTCTATGGCTACACCTTT
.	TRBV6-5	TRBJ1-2	CASIRTGGYTF	TGTGCCAGCATTCGGACTGGCGGCTACACCTTC
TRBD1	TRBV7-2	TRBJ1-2	CASRFGQGANGYTF	TGTGCCAGCAGATTTGGACAGGGGGCCAATGGCTACACCTTC
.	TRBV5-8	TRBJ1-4	CASSLGRATNEKLFF	TGTGCCAGCAGCTTGGGTCGAGCAACTAATGAAAAACTGTTTTTT
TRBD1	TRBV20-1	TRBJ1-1	CSASRQGAEAFF	TGCAGTGCTAGTCGCCAGGGGGCTGAAGCTTTCTTT
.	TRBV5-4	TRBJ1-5	CASSDTGTPNQPQHF	TGTGCCAGCAGTGATACCGGGACACCTAATCAGCCCCAGCATTTT